Included here is one T cell receptor beta chain sequence, with context. A read error may account for a junction end that differs from germline. CDR1 is KGHDR, CDR2 SFDVKD, per germline. This CDR3 region has 16 residues. The source of the sample is a study of Graves' ophthalmopathy and Graves' hyperthyroidism. The study amplified TCR beta CDR3 regions using RNA transcripts. The authors performed first-round RT-PCR with HTBI primers and then a second-round multiplex PCR. TCRdb independently ran MiXCR on the multiplex PCR reads; one entry per CDR3 protein. The data show roughly 700,000 distinct CDR3 sequences, 40% seen once.

The chain joins TRBV24-1 to TRBJ1-5, with 8 bases matching TRBD1. The TCR originated in an adult man with Graves' ophthalmopathy. The specimen was peripheral blood. The chain's CDR3 is CASSLTPTGDNQPQHF. The DNA of the CDR3 is TGTGCCAGCAGTCTAACCCCGACAGGGGACAATCAGCCCCAGCATTTT.